These 11 T cell receptor beta chains came from one sample sequenced in a study of cytomegalovirus exposure and HLA in healthy donors. This PCR relied on a set of 60 Vbeta primers and 13 Jbeta primers. Sequencing was performed with immunoSEQ multiplex PCR; in TCRdb, only in-frame clones are kept and a portion is missing. This sample carries 95,000 or so clones, about four fifths of them seen once, and the ten largest clones take less than 5%. The material sequenced was PBMCs. The source is a woman aged 35 to 49 in good health and CMV-seronegative.

The chain recombines TRBV7-3 with TRBJ2-7, with 12 positions matching TRBD2. After removal of 2 bases from V and 2 bases from J, the junction contained 4 bases not matched to a gene. The CDR3 contains 16 residues. Per germline, CDR1 SGHTA and CDR2 FQGTGA. Here the CDR3 DNA reads TGTGCCAGCAGCTTACAGCCTAGCGGGGGGGCCTACGAGCAGTACTTC. It is translated as CASSLQPSGGAYEQYF.

The chain recombines TRBV6-5 with TRBJ2-5; 9 positions match TRBD2. V was pared by 5 bases and J by 5 bases, with 6 bases of the junction left unmatched. The CDR3 contains 14 residues. In germline, CDR1 is MNHEY, CDR2 SVGAGI. Here the CDR3 reads CASSHGGGAETQYF. The DNA for the CDR3 is TGTGCCAGCAGTCACGGCGGGGGGGCGGAGACCCAGTACTTC.

V and J are TRBV5-1 and TRBJ2-5, with 7 bases aligning to TRBD2. There are 15 residues in the CDR3. Germline-derived CDR1 and CDR2 are SGHRS and YFSETQ. V shed 0 bases, J shed 3 bases, and the junction held 5 bases outside the gene matches. CDR3 sequence reads: CASSLDGLEKETQYF. In DNA form, the CDR3 reads TGCGCCAGCAGCTTGGATGGACTAGAAAAAGAGACCCAGTACTTC. The whole variable domain, filled in from reference TRBV5-1 and TRBJ2-5, reads KAGVTQTPRYLIKTRGQQVTLSCSPISGHRSVSWYQQTPGQGLQFLFEYFSETQRNKGNFPGRFSGRQFSNSRSEMNVSTLELGDSALYLCASSLDGLEKETQYFGPGTRLLVL.

Here the CDR3 reads CASSVLTGAGANVLTF. The DNA of the CDR3 is TGTGCCAGCAGCGTACTAACAGGGGCTGGGGCCAACGTCCTGACTTTC. The chain combines TRBV9 with TRBJ2-6; 7 nucleotides match TRBD1. Germline loops: CDR1 SGDLS, CDR2 YYNGEE. J was trimmed by 2 bases and V by 1 base; bases with no gene match: 3. CDR3 length: 16 residues.

This clone was seen a handful of times. The chain employs TRBV30 and TRBJ2-7; tentative D call: TRBD1 (5 bases). The CDR3 runs 13 residues. The V gene lost 5 bases and the J gene lost 5 bases, with 16 bases spanning the gap. Germline V gene data show CDR1 as GTSNPN and CDR2 as SVGIG (reference sequence). CDR3 residues: CAWCRIWGDEQYF. CDR3 DNA: TGTGCCTGGTGCCGGATTTGGGGCGACGAGCAGTACTTC. Variable domain in full (rest from reference TRBV30 and TRBJ2-7): SQTIHQWPATLVQPVGSPLSLECTVEGTSNPNLYWYRQAAGRGLQLLFYSVGIGQISSEVPQNLSASRPQDRQFILSSKKLLLSDSGFYLCAWCRIWGDEQYFGPGTRLTVT.

The chain employs TRBV2 and TRBJ1-1, with 7 bases lining up with TRBD1. This CDR3 comprises 14 residues. The germline gives CDR1 SNHLY, CDR2 FYNNEI. V lost 9 bases and J lost 1; bases outside the gene matches: 8. The CDR3 DNA reads as TGTGCCAGACCTACAGGGGCCAAGAACACTGAAGCTTTCTTT. It yields the protein CARPTGAKNTEAFF.

V usage is TRBV2 and J usage is TRBJ1-2; the D gene is possibly TRBD1 (6 bases). The length of the CDR3 is 12 residues. Trimming cost V 6 bases and J 4 bases, with 9 bases left between them. Germline values: CDR1 SNHLY, CDR2 FYNNEI. CDR3 nucleotides: TGTGCCAGCAGCGGACAGCTCTATGGCTACACCTTC. It codes for CASSGQLYGYTF.

The J gene is TRBJ1-1, the V gene TRBV18; D is possibly TRBD1 (6 bases). V lost 1 base and J lost 5, with 20 bases in between. Germline assignment: CDR1 KGHSH and CDR2 LQKENI. The CDR3 totals 17 residues. CDR3 coding DNA: TGTGCCAGCTCACCACAAGCTATCCGGGGGGCAGGGACTGAAGCTTTCTTT. Its protein product is CASSPQAIRGAGTEAFF.

The chain is built from TRBV29-1 and TRBJ2-3; possibly TRBD2 for D (7 bases). This CDR3 is 14 amino acids long. Trimming shortened V by 7 bases and J by 5 bases, and 19 bases separated the two germline ends. CDR1 and CDR2 from the germline V gene are SQVTM and ANQGSEA. The CDR3: CSAEEGGGGDTQYF. The CDR3, as DNA: TGCAGCGCCGAGGAGGGAGGGGGTGGAGATACGCAGTATTTT.

The chain couples TRBV19 to TRBJ1-2; 8 positions match TRBD1. Trimming at V came to 6 bases and at J to 8 bases, leaving 8 bases not matched to a gene. The CDR3 is 13 amino acids. Germline V gives CDR1 LNHDA, CDR2 SQIVND (reference sequence). DNA for the CDR3: TGTGCCAGTAGGGCTCGGACAGGGTTGGGCTACACCTTC. Protein: CASRARTGLGYTF.

CDR3 nucleotide sequence: TGTGCCAGCAGCGATCCCGGGACTACCAATGAGCAGTTCTTC. Its protein is CASSDPGTTNEQFF. This chain uses TRBV7-9 with TRBJ2-1; 7 bases are a match to TRBD2. The CDR3 is 14 amino acids. Germline V lookup: CDR1 SEHNR, CDR2 FQNEAQ (reference sequence). Unmatched junction bases numbered 7, after V lost 5 bases and J lost 6 bases.